The T cell receptor beta chain described here comes from a study of human T cells and chemical hapten exposure. Across the whole study: Scalp application of diphenylcyclopropenone was performed weekly in patients across the entire roughly 26-week study. Findings and caveats of the study: Relative to control repertoires, expanded TCRs gave rise to significantly more large CDR3 similarity clusters. With DPC sensitization, TCRs exceeding 1 in 1000 frequency showed no change.

V was clipped by 1 base and J by 2 bases, with 16 bases between them. CDR3 length: 17 amino acids. In germline, CDR1 is SGHTA, CDR2 FQGNSA. MiXCR, applied by TCRdb to the RACE reads, yields one record per CDR3 protein. Among fewer than 100,000 distinct CDR3 sequences listed, roughly a tenth were seen once. This clonotype was counted only a few times. Its specificity is unknown. This sample's time point: patch test 2, 6 weeks after DPC sensitization. The treatment here: therapeutic diphenylcyclopropenone sensitization with weekly scalp DPC. This TCR derives from a woman between 35 and 50 years old with alopecia areata. Some clones in this sample may be carry-over from other donors' samples. The sequencing here drew on whole blood, taken in connection with sensitization to the hapten diphenylcyclopropenone (DPC). The V gene is TRBV7-2, the J gene TRBJ2-3, with D maybe TRBD1 (5 bases). In nucleotides, the CDR3 is TGTGCCAGCAGCTTAGTCTTCGCCAGGGCAATCACAGATACGCAGTATTTT. Translating gives CASSLVFARAITDTQYF.